One and the same sample provided the 18 T cell receptor beta chains below, sequenced in a study of beta chain features in type 1 diabetes. Study-wide findings and caveats: In every one of the four CD4+ subsets, TCRB CDR3s were moderately but significantly shorter in Type 1 diabetes patients.

Their antigens are not known. What was sequenced were expressed TCRB transcripts, since all of the isolated RNA had been reverse transcribed. Produced via immunoSEQ multiplex PCR; TCRdb's table is partial and in-frame only. The sample consists of 300,000 or so clones, over 7% of them appearing once. What was sequenced was central memory CD4+ T cells from blood. These receptors all stem from a man aged 30 to 45 with type 1 diabetes.

This clone was detected only a few times. CDR3 bases: TGTGCCAGCTCACCACCGTCCCCCACAGATACGCAGTATTTT. Translating it yields CASSPPSPTDTQYF. V and J are TRBV18 and TRBJ2-3; no reliable D call. CDR1 is KGHSH and CDR2 is LQKENI in the germline V gene. V gave up 0 bases and J gave up 2 bases, with 6 bases separating them. This CDR3 has 14 amino acids. The variable domain in full, completed from reference TRBV18 and TRBJ2-3, reads NAGVMQNPRHLVRRRGQEARLRCSPMKGHSHVYWYRQLPEEGLKFMVYLQKENIIDESGMPKERFSAEFPKEGPSILRIQQVVRGDSAAYFCASSPPSPTDTQYFGPGTRLTVL.

This clone was counted between two and nine times. The genes are TRBV14 and TRBJ1-1; D ambiguous. Germline CDR1 is SGHDN and CDR2 is FVKESK. V lost 3 bases to trimming and J lost 1 base, with 6 bases between them. This CDR3 spans 13 amino acids. The CDR3 loop reads CASSQPWNTEAFF. For the CDR3, the DNA is TGTGCCAGCAGCCAGCCCTGGAACACTGAAGCTTTCTTT.

This sequence joins TRBV5-4 and TRBJ2-5, with D tentatively TRBD1 or TRBD2 (6 bases each). Germline CDR1 SGHNT, CDR2 YYREEE (reference sequence). Deletions cut 4 bases from V and 1 base from J, with 11 bases between. This CDR3 is 14 amino acids long. The CDR3 loop reads CASSLATGQETQYF. The DNA of the CDR3 is TGTGCCAGCAGCCTAGCGACAGGCCAAGAGACCCAGTACTTC.

This clone has a handful of counts. The CDR3 DNA is TGTGCCAGCAGTCAGACCAACTACGAGCAGTACTTC. Protein product: CASSQTNYEQYF. The chain is built from TRBV11-2 and TRBJ2-7; unclear D gene. The CDR3 totals 12 residues. Trimming cost V 6 bases and J 3 bases, with 9 bases left between them. CDR1 SGHAT and CDR2 FQNNGV come from the germline V gene. The full variable domain, its missing parts supplied by reference TRBV11-2 and TRBJ2-7, is EAGVAQSPRYKIIEKRQSVAFWCNPISGHATLYWYQQILGQGPKLLIQFQNNGVVDDSQLPKDRFSAERLKGVDSTLKIQPAKLEDSAVYLCASSQTNYEQYFGPGTRLTVT.

This CDR3 reads CASSQEIPAPYNEQFF. CDR3 sequence (DNA): TGCGCCAGCAGCCAAGAGATCCCCGCCCCCTACAATGAGCAGTTCTTC. The gene calls are TRBV4-1 and TRBJ2-1; D uncertain. This CDR3 is 16 amino acids long. Germline V CDR1 and CDR2: MGHRA, YSYEKL. Between the trimmed V and J ends, which lost 0 bases and 2 bases, there was a span of 11 bases.

This clone has at least ten counts. The rearrangement links TRBV18 to TRBJ2-7; D possibly corresponds to TRBD1 (6 bases). This CDR3 has 13 residues. V dropped 3 bases and J dropped 5 bases, with 11 bases sitting between them. CDR1 and CDR2 from the germline V gene are KGHSH and LQKENI. CDR3 DNA sequence: TGTGCCAGCTCACCCTGGGACACCGACGAGCAGTACTTC. This translates into CASSPWDTDEQYF.

The rearrangement joins TRBV29-1 to TRBJ2-2, with no clear D. Trimming removed 6 bases from V and 1 base from J, with 9 bases in between. The germline CDR1 and CDR2 sequences are SQVTM and ANQGSEA. This CDR3 is 13 amino acids long. CDR3 in amino acids: CSVHLENTGELFF. DNA for the CDR3: TGCAGCGTCCACCTAGAGAACACCGGGGAGCTGTTTTTT.

The chain joins TRBV11-3 to TRBJ2-3; D is undetermined. The germline gives CDR1 SGHNT, CDR2 YENEEA. This CDR3 has 15 amino acids. V lost 6 bases to trimming and J lost 0 bases, with 13 bases between them. The CDR3 nucleotides are TGTGCCAGCAGTGTACCAGTCCCTAGCACAGATACGCAGTATTTT. Encoded protein: CASSVPVPSTDTQYF.

This clone was counted only a few times. The J gene is TRBJ1-1, the V gene TRBV30; D might be TRBD1 (6 bases). V was pared by 2 bases and J by 6 bases, with 16 bases between. Per germline, CDR1 GTSNPN and CDR2 SVGIG (reference sequence). The CDR3 loop spans 14 amino acids. This chain's CDR3 is CAWSHGGSLAEAFF. CDR3 DNA: TGTGCCTGGAGTCACGGGGGCTCCCTGGCTGAAGCTTTCTTT.

This clone came up a few times. The J gene is TRBJ2-5, the V gene TRBV28; D may match TRBD1 or TRBD2 (5 bases each). From germline, CDR1 is MDHEN and CDR2 SYDVKM. CDR3 length: 15 residues. V was shortened by 5 bases and J by 5 bases, with 18 bases between the two germline ends. CDR3 DNA: TGTGCCAGCAGTAGACCCGGGACGCCGGAGGAGACCCAGTACTTC. Amino acid sequence: CASSRPGTPEETQYF.

The chain recombines TRBV14 with TRBJ1-6; D not resolved. Germline V lookup: CDR1 SGHDN, CDR2 FVKESK. The CDR3 totals 15 residues. The V end was cut by 4 bases, the J end by 6 bases, with 13 bases between. CDR3 nucleotides: TGTGCCAGCAGCCGGTTACAGTGGGGTAATTCACCCCTCCACTTT. This gives the protein CASSRLQWGNSPLHF.

This clone was seen a handful of times. This sequence joins TRBV4-3 and TRBJ2-4; no definite D call. Trimming stripped 1 base from V and 3 bases from J, with 10 bases between. The CDR3 covers 15 residues. Germline V gene data show CDR1 as LGHNA and CDR2 as YSLEER. CDR3 protein: CASSQVSAGKNIQYF. Here the CDR3 DNA reads TGCGCCAGCAGCCAAGTCTCGGCAGGCAAAAACATTCAGTACTTC.

The chain joins TRBV2 to TRBJ1-5; no definite D call. CDR1 SNHLY and CDR2 FYNNEI come from the germline V gene. With 6 bases removed from V and 6 bases from J, the gap between germline ends came to 15 bases. CDR3 size: 14 residues. The CDR3 DNA is TGTGCCAGCAGGGGCCCAACGAGCGGTCAGCCCCAGCATTTT. Encoded protein: CASRGPTSGQPQHF.

This clone appeared many times. The gene calls are TRBV29-1 and TRBJ2-3; 10 positions agree with TRBD2. This CDR3 spans 13 amino acids. Germline CDR1 SQVTM, CDR2 ANQGSEA. After removal of 5 bases from V and 5 bases from J, the junction contained 4 bases not matched to a gene. The CDR3 region is CSVSGGAQDTQYF. CDR3 bases: TGCAGCGTTAGCGGGGGGGCCCAAGATACGCAGTATTTT.

The table lists this clone with a few counts. The chain combines TRBV18 with TRBJ2-3; 10 bases are a match to TRBD2. CDR3 length: 17 residues. The V segment lost 1 base and the J segment 0 bases; nucleotides outside the gene matches: 4. Germline CDR1 is KGHSH and CDR2 is LQKENI. The CDR3 region is CASSPLLAGPSTDTQYF. DNA of the CDR3: TGTGCCAGCTCACCACTACTAGCGGGACCTAGCACAGATACGCAGTATTTT.

J is TRBJ1-1 and V is TRBV4-1; D remains ambiguous. The germline V gene has CDR1 MGHRA and CDR2 YSYEKL. The CDR3 spans 14 residues. Trimming left V 1 base short and J 1 base short, with 7 bases between. CDR3 DNA sequence: TGCGCCAGCAGCCAAGTCTCAGGGAACACTGAAGCTTTCTTT. It is translated as CASSQVSGNTEAFF.

V is TRBV27 and J is TRBJ1-1; D is possibly TRBD1 (5 bases). The CDR3 is made up of 18 amino acids. The V and J ends lost 5 bases and 1 base respectively, with 23 bases between them. Germline V gene data show CDR1 as MNHEY and CDR2 as SMNVEV (reference sequence). This chain's CDR3 is CASSLEGTGGWGNTEAFF. As DNA, the CDR3 is TGTGCCAGCAGTCTTGAGGGGACTGGCGGCTGGGGGAACACTGAAGCTTTCTTT.

This clone was counted only a few times. The chain links TRBV9 to TRBJ1-2; D unclear. The ends were cut back, 4 bases at V and 5 bases at J, with 21 bases in the middle. CDR1 is SGDLS, CDR2 YYNGEE, per germline. The CDR3 runs to 16 residues. CDR3 sequence: CASSIDPGPETYGYTF. Here the CDR3 DNA reads TGTGCCAGCAGCATAGACCCGGGCCCCGAAACTTATGGCTACACCTTC.